This T cell receptor beta chain was recorded in a study of T-cell memory formation after mild COVID-19. Germline CDR1 and CDR2: SNHLY and FYNNEI. The CDR3 consists of 13 residues. Trimming removed 4 bases from V and 4 bases from J, with 11 bases in between. TCRdb re-derived calls from the 5' RACE reads in MiXCR, one entry per CDR3 protein. Of tens of thousands of distinct CDR3 sequences in the sample, around 21% were seen once. The receptor was derived from an adult who had mild COVID-19 (a few samples of this study predate the infection). Cell type and time point are not known. The V gene is TRBV2, the J gene TRBJ2-7; D unresolved. Material for sequencing was PBMCs or a T cell subset sorted from them (not recorded which). In DNA, the CDR3 is TGTGCCAGCAGTGTGCTGGGTAGATACGAGCAGTACTTC. Translated: CASSVLGRYEQYF. Drawing the rest from reference TRBV2 and TRBJ2-7, the complete variable domain is EPEVTQTPSHQVTQMGQEVILRCVPISNHLYFYWYRQILGQKVEFLVSFYNNEISEKSEIFDDQFSVERPDGSNFTLKIRSTKLEDSAMYFCASSVLGRYEQYFGPGTRLTVT.